This T cell receptor (beta chain) was sequenced for a study of somatic mutations in cytotoxic T cells in rheumatoid arthritis. Study information: Patient blood (over 28 ml EDTA) was collected right after diagnosis, preceding any treatment.

About this clone itself: Its antigen is still unknown.

Study-level points and caveats: A largest CD8+ clone above 20% of CD8+ cells occurred in about an eighth of the 65 patients. Comparison of CD8+ T-cell clonality between rheumatoid arthritis patients and age-matched healthy controls yielded no significant difference.

The protocol was immunoSEQ multiplex PCR, while the TCRdb copy is restricted to in-frame clones and leaves out a portion. The table has about 18,000 clones, about 80% seen once. Positive magnetic bead selection separated CD4+ and CD8+ cells, and flow cytometry confirmed purity. With 6 bases removed from V and 0 bases from J, the gap between germline ends came to 5 bases. The CDR3 loop spans 12 amino acids. The germline V gene has CDR1 SGHRS and CDR2 YFSETQ. Input material: CD8+ T cells sorted from blood. This TCR came from an adult with rheumatoid arthritis. The chain links TRBV5-1 to TRBJ2-3, with D hard to call. The CDR3 sequence is CASTPSTDTQYF. CDR3 coding DNA: TGCGCCAGCACCCCTAGCACAGATACGCAGTATTTT.